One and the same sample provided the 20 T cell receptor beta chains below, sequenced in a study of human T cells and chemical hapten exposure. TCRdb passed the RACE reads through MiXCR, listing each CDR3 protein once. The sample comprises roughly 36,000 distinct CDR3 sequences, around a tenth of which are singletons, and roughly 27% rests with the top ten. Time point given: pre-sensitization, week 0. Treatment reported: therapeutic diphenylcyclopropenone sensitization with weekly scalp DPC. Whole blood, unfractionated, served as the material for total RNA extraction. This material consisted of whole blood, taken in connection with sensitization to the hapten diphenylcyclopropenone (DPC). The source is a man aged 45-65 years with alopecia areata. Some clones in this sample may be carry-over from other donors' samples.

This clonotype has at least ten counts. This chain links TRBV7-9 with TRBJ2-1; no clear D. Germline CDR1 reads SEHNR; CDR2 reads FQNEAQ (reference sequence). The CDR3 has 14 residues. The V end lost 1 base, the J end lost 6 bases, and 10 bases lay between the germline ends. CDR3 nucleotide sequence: TGTGCCAGCAGCTTAGAAACCCAAATCAATGAGCAGTTCTTC. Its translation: CASSLETQINEQFF.

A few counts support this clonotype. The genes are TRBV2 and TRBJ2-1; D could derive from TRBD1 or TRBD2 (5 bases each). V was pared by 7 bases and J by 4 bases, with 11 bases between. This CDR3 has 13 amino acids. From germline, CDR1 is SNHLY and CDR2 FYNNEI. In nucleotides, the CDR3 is TGTGCCAGCATTAGGGACCATTACAATGAGCAGTTCTTC. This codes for CASIRDHYNEQFF.

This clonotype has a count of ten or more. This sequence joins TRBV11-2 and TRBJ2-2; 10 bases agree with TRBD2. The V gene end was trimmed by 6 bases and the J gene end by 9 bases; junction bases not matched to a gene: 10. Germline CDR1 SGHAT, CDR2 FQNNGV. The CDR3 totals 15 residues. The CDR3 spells CASRVLAGVTRELFF. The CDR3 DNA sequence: TGTGCCAGCAGGGTTCTAGCGGGAGTTACCAGGGAGCTGTTTTTT.

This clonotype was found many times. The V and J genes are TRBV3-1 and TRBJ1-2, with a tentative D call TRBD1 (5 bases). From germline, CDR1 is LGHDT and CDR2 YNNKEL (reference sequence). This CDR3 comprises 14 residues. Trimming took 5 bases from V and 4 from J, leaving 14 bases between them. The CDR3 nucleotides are TGTGCCAGCAGCTCCAGGGAGGAGGTCTATGGCTACACCTTC. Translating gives CASSSREEVYGYTF.

The CDR3 DNA follows: TGTGCCAGCAGCTTACTCGGAGGGCCGGGGACCGGGGAGCTGTTTTTT. Its translation: CASSLLGGPGTGELFF. V and J are TRBV7-3 and TRBJ2-2, with D perhaps matching TRBD2 (6 bases). Trimming pared 2 bases from V and 5 bases from J, leaving 15 bases between. In germline, CDR1 is SGHTA, CDR2 FQGTGA. The CDR3 contains 16 residues.

CDR3 sequence: CSVGAYRGTEAFF. The CDR3 DNA sequence: TGCAGCGTTGGGGCGTACAGGGGAACTGAAGCTTTCTTT. V gene TRBV29-1 combines with J gene TRBJ1-1; TRBD1 aligns across 7 bases. This CDR3 is built from 13 residues. With V trimmed by 4 bases and J by 5 bases, 7 bases remained unmatched. CDR1 is SQVTM and CDR2 is ANQGSEA in the germline V gene.

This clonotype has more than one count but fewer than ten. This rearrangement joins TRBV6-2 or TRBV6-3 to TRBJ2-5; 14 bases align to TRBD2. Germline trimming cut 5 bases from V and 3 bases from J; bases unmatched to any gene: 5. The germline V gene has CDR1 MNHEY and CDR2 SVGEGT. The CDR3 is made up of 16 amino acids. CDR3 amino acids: CASSPTSGRGKETQYF. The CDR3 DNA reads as TGTGCCAGCAGTCCGACTAGCGGGAGGGGGAAAGAGACCCAGTACTTC.

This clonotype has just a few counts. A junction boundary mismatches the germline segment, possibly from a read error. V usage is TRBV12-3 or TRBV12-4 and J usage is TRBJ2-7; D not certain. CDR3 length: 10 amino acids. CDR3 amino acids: CASKQPGCDF. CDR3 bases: TGTGCCAGCAAACAGCCGGGTTGCGACTTC.

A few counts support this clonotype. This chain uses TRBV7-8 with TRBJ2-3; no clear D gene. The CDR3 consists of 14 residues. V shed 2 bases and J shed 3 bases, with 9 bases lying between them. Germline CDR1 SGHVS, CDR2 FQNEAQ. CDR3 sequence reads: CASSLFGRTDTQYF. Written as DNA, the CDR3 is TGTGCCAGCAGCTTATTTGGCAGAACAGATACGCAGTATTTT.

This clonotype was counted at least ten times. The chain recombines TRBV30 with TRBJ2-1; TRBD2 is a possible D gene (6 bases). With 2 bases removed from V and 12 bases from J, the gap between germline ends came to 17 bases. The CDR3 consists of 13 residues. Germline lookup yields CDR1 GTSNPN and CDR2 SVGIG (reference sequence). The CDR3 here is CAWSSRGYGGQFF. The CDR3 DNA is TGTGCCTGGAGTTCGCGGGGTTATGGGGGGCAGTTCTTC.

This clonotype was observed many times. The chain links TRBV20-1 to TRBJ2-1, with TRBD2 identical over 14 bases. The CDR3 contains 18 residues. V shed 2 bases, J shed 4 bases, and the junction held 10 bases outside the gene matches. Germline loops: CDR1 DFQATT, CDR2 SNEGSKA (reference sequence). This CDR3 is CSARIWTSGRTRYNEQFF. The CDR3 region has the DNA TGCAGTGCTAGAATATGGACTAGCGGGAGGACACGATACAATGAGCAGTTCTTC.

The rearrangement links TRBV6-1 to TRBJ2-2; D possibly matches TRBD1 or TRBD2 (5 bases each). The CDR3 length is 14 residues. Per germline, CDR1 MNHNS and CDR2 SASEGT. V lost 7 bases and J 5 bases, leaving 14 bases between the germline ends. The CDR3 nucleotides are TGTGCCAGCAATCGGGGCGGCGGGACCGGGGAGCTGTTTTTT. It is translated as CASNRGGGTGELFF.

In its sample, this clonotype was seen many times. The CDR3 spells CASSLQDSPDTQYF. In DNA, the CDR3 is TGTGCCAGCAGTTTACAAGACAGTCCAGATACGCAGTATTTT. This chain connects TRBV12-3 or TRBV12-4 to TRBJ2-3; D possibly corresponds to TRBD1 (5 bases). The CDR3 runs 14 residues. V lost 2 bases, J lost 4 bases, and 10 bases lay in between.

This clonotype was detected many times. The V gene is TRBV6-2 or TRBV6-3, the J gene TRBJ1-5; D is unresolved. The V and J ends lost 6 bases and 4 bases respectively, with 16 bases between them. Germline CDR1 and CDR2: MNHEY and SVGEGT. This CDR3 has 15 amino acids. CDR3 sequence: CASSVPPTRNQPQHF. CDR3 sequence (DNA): TGTGCCAGCAGCGTACCCCCAACGAGGAATCAGCCCCAGCATTTT.

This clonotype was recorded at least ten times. The chain's CDR3 is CSVGGRLKDNEQFF. The CDR3 DNA sequence: TGCAGCGTTGGGGGCAGATTAAAGGACAATGAGCAGTTCTTC. This chain links TRBV29-1 with TRBJ2-1; D may be TRBD1 (5 bases). The CDR3 has 14 residues. The germline gives CDR1 SQVTM, CDR2 ANQGSEA. V was trimmed by 4 bases and J by 5 bases, leaving 15 bases between them.

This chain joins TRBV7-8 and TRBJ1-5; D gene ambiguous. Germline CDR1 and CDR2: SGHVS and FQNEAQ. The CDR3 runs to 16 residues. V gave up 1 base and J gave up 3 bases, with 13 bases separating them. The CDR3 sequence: CASSLVRQALNQPQHF. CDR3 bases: TGTGCCAGCAGCTTAGTTCGTCAGGCCCTCAATCAGCCCCAGCATTTT.

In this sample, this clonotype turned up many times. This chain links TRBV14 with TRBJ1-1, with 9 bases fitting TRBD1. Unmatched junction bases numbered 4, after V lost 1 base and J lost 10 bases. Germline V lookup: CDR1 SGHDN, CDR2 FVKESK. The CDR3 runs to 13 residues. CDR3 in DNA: TGTGCCAGCAGCCAAGTCACGACAGGGGGAGCTTTCTTT. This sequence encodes CASSQVTTGGAFF.

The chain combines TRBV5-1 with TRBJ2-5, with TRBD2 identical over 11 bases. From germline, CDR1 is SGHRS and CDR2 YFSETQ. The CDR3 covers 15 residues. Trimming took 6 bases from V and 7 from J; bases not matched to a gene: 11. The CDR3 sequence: CASTPGLAVLGTQYF. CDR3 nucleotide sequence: TGCGCCAGCACACCGGGACTAGCGGTCCTAGGGACCCAGTACTTC.

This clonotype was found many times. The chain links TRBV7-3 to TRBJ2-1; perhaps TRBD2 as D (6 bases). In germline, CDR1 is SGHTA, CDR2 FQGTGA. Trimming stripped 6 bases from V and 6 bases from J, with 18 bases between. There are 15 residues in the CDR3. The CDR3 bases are TGTGCCAGCAGACTTACCCCTAGCGCTAGCAATGAGCAGTTCTTC. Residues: CASRLTPSASNEQFF.

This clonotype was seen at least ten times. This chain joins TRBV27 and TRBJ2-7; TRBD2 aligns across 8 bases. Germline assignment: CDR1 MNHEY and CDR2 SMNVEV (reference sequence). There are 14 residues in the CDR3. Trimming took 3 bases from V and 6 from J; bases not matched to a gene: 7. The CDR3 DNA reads TGTGCCAGCAGTTTCTTCTCGGGAGGGTCCGAGCAGTACTTC. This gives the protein CASSFFSGGSEQYF.